This TCR beta chain came from a study of identical twins. The V gene end was trimmed by 1 base and the J gene end by 2 bases; junction bases not matched to a gene: 11. The CDR3 spans 17 residues. CDR1 is SGHNT and CDR2 is YENEEA in the germline V gene. TCRdb used MiXCR to reprocess the 5' RACE reads, holding one entry per CDR3 protein. This sample carries some 1,700,000 distinct CDR3 sequences, around 33% of them seen once, and the ten largest clones take roughly 0.3%. The source material was cord blood. The TCR was taken from a newborn girl in good health. This chain links TRBV11-3 with TRBJ2-7; 7 bases fit TRBD2. CDR3 nucleotide sequence: TGTGCCAGCAGCTTAGCCCCCCCTCGACTAGCCCCCTACGAGCAGTACTTC. Translated: CASSLAPPRLAPYEQYF.